The 27 T cell receptor beta chains below come from one sample, sequenced in a study of T cell responses to AZD1222 COVID-19 vaccine. Only in-frame clones appear in the TCRdb table, and some are missing; sequencing was by immunoSEQ multiplex PCR. The repertoire consists of about 120,000 clones, with approximately 94% occurring once and the leading ten covering around 5%. The specimen was peripheral blood, collected 28 days after the second AZD1222 dose. These receptors originate from an adult who received the AZD1222 COVID-19 vaccine.

The chain uses TRBV14 and TRBJ1-6, with 7 positions matching TRBD1. The CDR3 has 13 amino acids. Germline CDR1 is SGHDN and CDR2 is FVKESK. The V segment lost 4 bases and the J segment 11 bases; nucleotides outside the gene matches: 5. CDR3 amino acids: CASSPDRPTPLHF. The CDR3 coding sequence is TGTGCCAGCAGCCCGGACAGGCCGACACCCCTCCACTTT.

The V gene is TRBV14, the J gene TRBJ2-7; D call uncertain. Germline V gene lookup returns CDR1 SGHDN and CDR2 FVKESK. Trimming shortened V by 4 bases and J by 0 bases, and 10 bases separated the two germline ends. CDR3 length: 14 residues. CDR3 protein: CASSPLGFSYEQYF. The CDR3, as DNA: TGTGCCAGCAGCCCCCTAGGATTCTCCTACGAGCAGTACTTC.

This clone has only one observation. This chain links TRBV28 with TRBJ2-7; possible D gene TRBD2, 6 bases. Germline values: CDR1 MDHEN, CDR2 SYDVKM. V dropped 2 bases and J dropped 6 bases, with 14 bases sitting between them. The CDR3 covers 14 residues. The CDR3: CASSLVGRDGEQYF. The CDR3 nucleotides are TGTGCCAGCAGTTTAGTTGGGCGGGACGGCGAGCAGTACTTC. The full variable domain, completed using reference TRBV28 and TRBJ2-7, is DVKVTQSSRYLVKRTGEKVFLECVQDMDHENMFWYRQDPGLGLRLIYFSYDVKMKEKGDIPEGYSVSREKKERFSLILESASTNQTSMYLCASSLVGRDGEQYFGPGTRLTVT.

The chain is built from TRBV19 and TRBJ1-5; D unclear. The V and J ends lost 7 bases and 4 bases respectively, with 14 bases between them. The CDR3 has 14 amino acids. The germline CDR1 and CDR2 sequences are LNHDA and SQIVND (reference sequence). Here the CDR3 DNA reads TGTGCCAGTAATCCAGATGGGCGGAATCAGCCCCAGCATTTT. This gives the protein CASNPDGRNQPQHF.

The genes are TRBV3-1 (or the pseudogene TRBV3-2) and TRBJ1-2, with 8 bases matching TRBD1. Germline V lookup: CDR1 LGHDT, CDR2 YNNKEL (reference sequence). This CDR3 contains 13 residues. V lost 4 bases to trimming and J lost 7 bases; unmatched junction nucleotides: 5. CDR3 DNA: TGTGCCAGCAGCCGCGGACAGGGCGGTGGCTACACCTTC. It specifies CASSRGQGGGYTF.

The chain has TRBV29-1 and TRBJ1-2, with a tentative D call TRBD1 (6 bases). Looked up from germline, CDR1 is SQVTM and CDR2 is ANQGSEA. Trimming removed 7 bases at V and 2 bases at J, with 11 bases between. The CDR3 runs to 12 residues. The CDR3 here is CSAGQRNYGYTF. CDR3 nucleotides: TGCAGCGCCGGACAGCGAAACTATGGCTACACCTTC.

The CDR3 reads CASSPKLAGGIGELFF. In DNA, the CDR3 is TGTGCCAGCAGCCCAAAACTAGCGGGAGGGATCGGGGAGCTGTTTTTT. This sequence joins TRBV7-2 and TRBJ2-2; 13 bases align to TRBD2. The V gene's germline CDR1 is SGHTA and CDR2 FQGNSA. The trim removed 5 bases at V and 7 bases at J, leaving 7 bases unmatched. The CDR3 is made up of 16 amino acids.

This clone came up a few times. The genes are TRBV5-6 and TRBJ1-2, with unresolved D. Looked up from germline, CDR1 is SGHDT and CDR2 is YYEEEE. The germline V and J ends were trimmed by 0 bases and 2 bases, with 5 bases remaining between them. The CDR3 extends over 13 amino acids. CDR3 nucleotide sequence: TGTGCCAGCAGCTTGGAGGAAAACTATGGCTACACCTTC. This gives the protein CASSLEENYGYTF.

J is TRBJ1-2 and V is TRBV2; 7 nucleotides align to TRBD1. The CDR3 length is 14 residues. Germline V gene lookup returns CDR1 SNHLY and CDR2 FYNNEI. The J segment lost 4 bases and the V segment lost 3 bases, leaving 5 bases of the junction unmatched. DNA of the CDR3: TGTGCCAGCAGTGACCGCCGGGACAGCTATGGCTACACCTTC. This translates into CASSDRRDSYGYTF.

J is TRBJ2-1 and V is TRBV7-9, with D uncertain. The length of the CDR3 is 13 residues. Germline values: CDR1 SEHNR, CDR2 FQNEAQ (reference sequence). V lost 4 bases, J lost 4 bases, and 8 bases lay in between. CDR3 nucleotide sequence: TGTGCCAGCAGCTCTCCCGCATACAATGAGCAGTTCTTC. This codes for CASSSPAYNEQFF. Together with reference TRBV7-9 and TRBJ2-1, the CDR3 gives the full variable domain: DTGVSQNPRHKITKRGQNVTFRCDPISEHNRLYWYRQTLGQGPEFLTYFQNEAQLEKSRLLSDRFSAERPKGSFSTLEIQRTEQGDSAMYLCASSSPAYNEQFFGPGTRLTVL.

The J gene is TRBJ2-3, the V gene TRBV11-3, with D unresolved. CDR1 and CDR2 (germline): SGHNT, YENEEA. V lost 5 bases to trimming and J lost 4 bases, with 10 bases between them. The CDR3 is 13 amino acids. CDR3 DNA: TGTGCCAGCAGCCTTCGACTGTCAGATACGCAGTATTTT. Translation gives CASSLRLSDTQYF. Looking up the rest from reference TRBV11-3 and TRBJ2-3 gives the full variable domain: EAGVVQSPRYKIIEKKQPVAFWCNPISGHNTLYWYLQNLGQGPELLIRYENEEAVDDSQLPKDRFSAERLKGVDSTLKIQPAELGDSAVYLCASSLRLSDTQYFGPGTRLTVL.

V gene TRBV6-5 combines with J gene TRBJ1-2; 7 bases are a match to TRBD1. This CDR3 has 14 amino acids. J gave up 4 bases and V 5 bases, and 7 bases lay outside the gene matches. Germline V lookup: CDR1 MNHEY, CDR2 SVGAGI. This chain's CDR3 is CASSTTDRSYGYTF. CDR3 bases: TGTGCCAGCAGTACCACGGACAGGAGCTATGGCTACACCTTC.

The rearrangement links TRBV7-3 to TRBJ2-1; D possibly corresponds to TRBD1 (5 bases). V gave up 5 bases and J gave up 10 bases, with 27 bases separating them. Germline V lookup: CDR1 SGHTA, CDR2 FQGTGA. CDR3 length equals 17 residues. The CDR3 loop is CASSLVLGQGPLGEQFF. CDR3 bases: TGTGCCAGCAGCCTCGTCCTGGGGCAGGGTCCTTTAGGGGAGCAGTTCTTC.

The chain recombines TRBV6-4 with TRBJ2-1, with a tentative D call TRBD2 (5 bases). The CDR3 runs 17 residues. V lost 3 bases and J lost 0, with 15 bases in between. The germline V gene has CDR1 MRHNA and CDR2 SNTAGT. The chain's CDR3 is CASSEGGLKSSYNEQFF. The CDR3 DNA reads TGTGCCAGCAGTGAAGGTGGACTCAAGAGCTCCTACAATGAGCAGTTCTTC.

This clone was detected once. V and J are TRBV19 and TRBJ1-1; TRBD1 matches 7 bases. This CDR3 is 15 amino acids long. J was trimmed by 3 bases and V by 3 bases; bases with no gene match: 7. Germline CDR1 and CDR2: LNHDA and SQIVND (reference sequence). CDR3 in DNA: TGTGCCAGTAGTATTATCGACAGGGCGGACACTGAAGCTTTCTTT. The encoded protein is CASSIIDRADTEAFF.

This clone was recorded once. The J gene is TRBJ1-1, the V gene TRBV18; D is uncertain. The CDR3 sequence is 15 residues long. CDR1 and CDR2 (germline): KGHSH, LQKENI. V was clipped by 3 bases and J by 4 bases, with 15 bases between them. The CDR3 DNA follows: TGTGCCAGCTCACCCCCGCGGGGTTGGGGCACTGAAGCTTTCTTT. This translates into CASSPPRGWGTEAFF.

The rearrangement joins TRBV7-9 to TRBJ1-1; D is possibly TRBD1 (6 bases). Germline CDR1 and CDR2: SEHNR and FQNEAQ (reference sequence). V was cut by 5 bases and J by 5 bases, with 12 bases left in between. This CDR3 region has 13 residues. CDR3 sequence (DNA): TGTGCCAGCAGCACAGGGTTTCAAACTGAAGCTTTCTTT. Protein sequence: CASSTGFQTEAFF.

V usage is TRBV19 and J usage is TRBJ1-3; TRBD1 is a possible D gene (5 bases). This CDR3 is built from 14 residues. CDR1 and CDR2 from the germline V gene are LNHDA and SQIVND (reference sequence). Between the trimmed V and J ends, which lost 6 bases and 0 bases, there was a span of 9 bases. CDR3 amino acids: CASSPQVSGNTIYF. CDR3 coding DNA: TGTGCCAGTAGCCCACAGGTCTCTGGAAACACCATATATTTT.

This clone was picked up one time. The V call is TRBV19, the J call TRBJ1-4, with 12 bases aligning to TRBD1. V shed 7 bases, J shed 10 bases, and the junction held 19 bases outside the gene matches. The germline gives CDR1 LNHDA, CDR2 SQIVND (reference sequence). The CDR3 loop spans 18 amino acids. This chain's CDR3 is CASTRPPGQGAKVGKLFF. In DNA form, the CDR3 reads TGTGCCAGTACTCGCCCCCCGGGACAGGGGGCGAAAGTAGGAAAACTGTTTTTT.

The chain joins TRBV11-2 to TRBJ2-1; D gene unclear. V was cut by 1 base and J by 2 bases, with 3 bases left in between. Germline V lookup: CDR1 SGHAT, CDR2 FQNNGV. The CDR3 is 13 amino acids. The CDR3 reads CASSLAPYNEQFF. The CDR3 region has the DNA TGTGCCAGCAGCTTAGCCCCCTACAATGAGCAGTTCTTC. Drawing the rest from reference TRBV11-2 and TRBJ2-1, the complete variable domain is EAGVAQSPRYKIIEKRQSVAFWCNPISGHATLYWYQQILGQGPKLLIQFQNNGVVDDSQLPKDRFSAERLKGVDSTLKIQPAKLEDSAVYLCASSLAPYNEQFFGPGTRLTVL.

The chain links TRBV19 to TRBJ2-5, with 7 positions matching TRBD1. This CDR3 comprises 13 residues. The V and J ends lost 6 bases and 3 bases, in that order; junction bases with no gene match: 4. Germline V gene sequence: CDR1 LNHDA, CDR2 SQIVND (reference sequence). The CDR3 spells CASRETGKETQYF. The CDR3 region has the DNA TGTGCCAGTAGGGAGACAGGGAAAGAGACCCAGTACTTC.

J is TRBJ1-4 and V is TRBV4-2, with D possibly TRBD1 on 5 matching bases. The V end was cut by 6 bases, the J end by 4 bases, with 9 bases between. Germline V CDR1 and CDR2: LGHNA, YNFKEQ. This CDR3 region has 13 residues. CDR3 amino acids: CASRWGGNEKLFF. The CDR3 DNA sequence: TGTGCCAGCAGGTGGGGCGGTAATGAAAAACTGTTTTTT.

The chain employs TRBV2 and TRBJ2-7, with D perhaps TRBD2 (6 bases). The V gene lost 6 bases and the J gene lost 5 bases, with 14 bases spanning the gap. Germline V CDR1 and CDR2: SNHLY, FYNNEI. This CDR3 is 13 amino acids long. The CDR3 coding sequence is TGTGCCAGCAGCGATGTAGGGAGGCACGAGCAGTACTTC. Translated: CASSDVGRHEQYF.

V and J are TRBV30 and TRBJ1-6; 7 nucleotides align to TRBD1. Germline V gene data show CDR1 as GTSNPN and CDR2 as SVGIG (reference sequence). V shed 5 bases, J shed 6 bases, and the junction held 4 bases outside the gene matches. The CDR3 covers 13 residues. The CDR3 DNA is TGTGCCTGGGCCAGGGACAGTAATTCACCCCTCCACTTT. Amino acid sequence: CAWARDSNSPLHF.

This clone was seen once. The J gene is TRBJ1-1, the V gene TRBV4-3; D uncertain. Germline CDR1 reads LGHNA; CDR2 reads YSLEER. The CDR3 consists of 18 residues. The ends were cut back, 4 bases at V and 4 bases at J, with 25 bases in the middle. Here the CDR3 reads CASSLRATQTARGTEAFF. The CDR3 DNA is TGCGCCAGCAGCCTGAGAGCCACGCAGACTGCCCGGGGCACTGAAGCTTTCTTT.

The chain employs TRBV6-5 and TRBJ1-6; possible D gene TRBD1, 6 bases. Deletions cut 7 bases from V and 10 bases from J, with 20 bases between. Looked up from germline, CDR1 is MNHEY and CDR2 is SVGAGI. There are 15 residues in the CDR3. Here the CDR3 DNA reads TGTGCCAGCACGCTAGACAGGACTCTAGGATCACCCCTCCACTTT. This codes for CASTLDRTLGSPLHF.

V gene TRBV6-2 or TRBV6-3 combines with J gene TRBJ2-5; 10 bases are shared with TRBD1. The CDR3 totals 16 residues. V lost 6 bases and J lost 5; bases outside the gene matches: 12. CDR1 is MNHEY, CDR2 SVGEGT, per germline. The CDR3 region has the DNA TGTGCCAGCAGCCCAATCCGGGACAGGGGATCCGAGACCCAGTACTTC. Protein: CASSPIRDRGSETQYF.